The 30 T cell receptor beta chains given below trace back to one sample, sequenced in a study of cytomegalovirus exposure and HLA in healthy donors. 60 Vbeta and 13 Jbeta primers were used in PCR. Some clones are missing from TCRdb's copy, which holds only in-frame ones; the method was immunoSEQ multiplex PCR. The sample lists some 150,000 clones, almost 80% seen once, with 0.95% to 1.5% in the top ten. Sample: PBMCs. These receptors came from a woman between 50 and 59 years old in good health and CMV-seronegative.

CDR3: CASSLSGDRGEQFF. Here the CDR3 DNA reads TGTGCCAGCAGCTTATCGGGCGACAGAGGTGAGCAGTTCTTC. This chain links TRBV7-2 with TRBJ2-1; possibly TRBD1 for D (5 bases). Germline lookup yields CDR1 SGHTA and CDR2 FQGNSA. The CDR3 contains 14 residues. Trimming removed 2 bases at V and 9 bases at J, with 14 bases between.

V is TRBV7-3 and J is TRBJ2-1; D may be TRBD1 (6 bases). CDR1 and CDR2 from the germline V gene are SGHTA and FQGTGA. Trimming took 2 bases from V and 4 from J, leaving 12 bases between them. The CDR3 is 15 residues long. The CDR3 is CASSLESGTYNEQFF. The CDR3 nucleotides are TGTGCCAGCAGCTTAGAGTCAGGGACATACAATGAGCAGTTCTTC.

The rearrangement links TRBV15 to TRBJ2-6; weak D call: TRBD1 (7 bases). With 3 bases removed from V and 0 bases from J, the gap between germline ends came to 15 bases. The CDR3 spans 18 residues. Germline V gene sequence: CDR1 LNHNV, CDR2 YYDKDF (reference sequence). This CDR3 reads CATSSSDREASGANVLTF. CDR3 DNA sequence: TGTGCCACCAGCAGTTCTGACAGGGAGGCCTCTGGGGCCAACGTCCTGACTTTC. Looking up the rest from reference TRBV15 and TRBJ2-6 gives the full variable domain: DAMVIQNPRYQVTQFGKPVTLSCSQTLNHNVMYWYQQKSSQAPKLLFHYYDKDFNNEADTPDNFQSRRPNTSFCFLDIRSPGLGDTAMYLCATSSSDREASGANVLTFGAGSRLTVL.

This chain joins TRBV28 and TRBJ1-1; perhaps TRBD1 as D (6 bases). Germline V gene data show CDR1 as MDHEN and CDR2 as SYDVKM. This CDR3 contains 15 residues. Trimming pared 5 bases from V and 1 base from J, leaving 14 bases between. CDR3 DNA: TGTGCCAGCAGTCCCTGGACAGCCCCGAACACTGAAGCTTTCTTT. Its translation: CASSPWTAPNTEAFF.

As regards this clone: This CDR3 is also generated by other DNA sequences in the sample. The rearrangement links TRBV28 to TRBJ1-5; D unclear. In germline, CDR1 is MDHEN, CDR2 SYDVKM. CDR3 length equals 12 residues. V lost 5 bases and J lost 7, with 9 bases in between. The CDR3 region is CASSLYTQPQHF. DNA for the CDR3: TGTGCCAGCAGTCTATACACCCAGCCCCAGCATTTT.

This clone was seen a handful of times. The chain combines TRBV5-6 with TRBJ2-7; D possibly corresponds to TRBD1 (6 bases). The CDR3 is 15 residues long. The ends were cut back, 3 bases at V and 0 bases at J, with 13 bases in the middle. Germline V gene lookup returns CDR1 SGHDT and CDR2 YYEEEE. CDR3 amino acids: CASSSLNRASYEQYF. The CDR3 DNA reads TGTGCCAGCAGCTCTTTAAACAGGGCCTCCTACGAGCAGTACTTC.

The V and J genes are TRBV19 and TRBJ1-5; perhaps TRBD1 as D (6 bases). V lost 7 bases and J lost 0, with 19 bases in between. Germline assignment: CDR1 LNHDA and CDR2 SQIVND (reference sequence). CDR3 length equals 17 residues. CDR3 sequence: CASTMGGAQFSNQPQHF. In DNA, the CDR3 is TGTGCCAGTACCATGGGGGGGGCCCAATTTAGCAATCAGCCCCAGCATTTT.

The CDR3 DNA reads TGTGCCAGCAGTTACTCTACTAGGGGACTAGCGGATACGCAGTATTTT. As protein: CASSYSTRGLADTQYF. This rearrangement joins TRBV6-5 to TRBJ2-3; 10 bases map to TRBD2. Germline-derived CDR1 and CDR2 are MNHEY and SVGAGI. The CDR3 has 16 amino acids. With 0 bases clipped from V and 6 bases from J, the junction kept 6 bases outside the gene matches.

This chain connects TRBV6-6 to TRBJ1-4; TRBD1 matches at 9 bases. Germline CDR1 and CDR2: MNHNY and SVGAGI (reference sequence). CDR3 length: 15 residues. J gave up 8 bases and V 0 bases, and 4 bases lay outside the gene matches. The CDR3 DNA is TGTGCCAGCAGTTACTCGGGACAGGGAAAAGAAAAACTGTTTTTT. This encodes CASSYSGQGKEKLFF.

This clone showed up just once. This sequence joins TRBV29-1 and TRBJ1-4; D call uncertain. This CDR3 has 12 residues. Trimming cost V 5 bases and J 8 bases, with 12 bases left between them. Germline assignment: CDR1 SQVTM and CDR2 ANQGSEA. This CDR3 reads CSVSHGDEKLFF. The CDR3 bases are TGCAGCGTTTCACACGGAGACGAAAAACTGTTTTTT.

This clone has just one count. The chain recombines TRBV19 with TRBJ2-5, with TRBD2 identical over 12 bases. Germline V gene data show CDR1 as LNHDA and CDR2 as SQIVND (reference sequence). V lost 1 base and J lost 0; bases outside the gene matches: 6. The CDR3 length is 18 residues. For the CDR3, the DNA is TGTGCCAGTAGTATAGGACGTCTAGCGGGGGGGTACCAAGAGACCCAGTACTTC. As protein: CASSIGRLAGGYQETQYF.

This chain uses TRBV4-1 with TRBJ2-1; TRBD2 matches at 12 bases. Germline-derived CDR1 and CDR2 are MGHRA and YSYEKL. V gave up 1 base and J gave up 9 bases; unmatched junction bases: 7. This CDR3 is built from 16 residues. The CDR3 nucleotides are TGCGCCAGCAGCCAAGCCCCTAGCGGGAGGGCCGCTGAGCAGTTCTTC. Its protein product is CASSQAPSGRAAEQFF.

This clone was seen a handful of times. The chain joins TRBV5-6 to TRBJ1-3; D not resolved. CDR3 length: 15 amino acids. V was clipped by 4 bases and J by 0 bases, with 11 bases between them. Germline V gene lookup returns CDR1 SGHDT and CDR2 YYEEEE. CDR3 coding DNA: TGTGCCAGCAGCGGCCAGGCTACCTCTGGAAACACCATATATTTT. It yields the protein CASSGQATSGNTIYF. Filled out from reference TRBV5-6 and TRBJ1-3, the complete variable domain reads DAGVTQSPTHLIKTRGQQVTLRCSPKSGHDTVSWYQQALGQGPQFIFQYYEEEERQRGNFPDRFSGHQFPNYSSELNVNALLLGDSALYLCASSGQATSGNTIYFGEGSWLTVV.

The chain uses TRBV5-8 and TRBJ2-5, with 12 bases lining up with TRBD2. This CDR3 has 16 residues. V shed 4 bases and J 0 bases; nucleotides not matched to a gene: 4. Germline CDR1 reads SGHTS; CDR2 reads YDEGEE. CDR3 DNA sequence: TGTGCCAGCAGCCGACTAGCGGGGGCGAACCAAGAGACCCAGTACTTC. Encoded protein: CASSRLAGANQETQYF.

The CDR3 bases are TGTGCCAGTAGTCTGGGGACTAGCCCAGAGACCCAGTACTTC. It is translated as CASSLGTSPETQYF. This chain connects TRBV19 to TRBJ2-5, with 9 nucleotides matching TRBD2. Per germline, CDR1 LNHDA and CDR2 SQIVND (reference sequence). The ends lost 5 bases at V and 4 bases at J; junction bases unmatched: 5. This CDR3 has 14 amino acids.

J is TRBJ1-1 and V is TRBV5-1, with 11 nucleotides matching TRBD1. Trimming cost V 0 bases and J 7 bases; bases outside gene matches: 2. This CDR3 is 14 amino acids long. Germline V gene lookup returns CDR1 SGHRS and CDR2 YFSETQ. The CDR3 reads CASSLGTGGNEAFF. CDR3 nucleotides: TGCGCCAGCAGCTTGGGGACAGGGGGCAATGAAGCTTTCTTT.

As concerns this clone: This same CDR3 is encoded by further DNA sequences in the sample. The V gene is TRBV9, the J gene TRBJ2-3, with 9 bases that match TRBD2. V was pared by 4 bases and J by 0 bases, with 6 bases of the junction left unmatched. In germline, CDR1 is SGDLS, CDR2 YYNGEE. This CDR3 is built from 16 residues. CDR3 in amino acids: CASSTTSGLSTDTQYF. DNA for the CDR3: TGTGCCAGCAGCACCACTAGCGGGCTTAGCACAGATACGCAGTATTTT.

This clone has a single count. CDR3 sequence reads: CASSSTARRDTEAFF. The DNA of the CDR3 is TGCGCCAGCAGCTCGACAGCCCGAAGGGACACTGAAGCTTTCTTT. The V gene is TRBV5-1, the J gene TRBJ1-1; a weak D match, TRBD1 (5 bases). V shed 3 bases and J shed 3 bases, with 15 bases lying between them. The CDR3 consists of 15 residues. Germline CDR1 reads SGHRS; CDR2 reads YFSETQ.

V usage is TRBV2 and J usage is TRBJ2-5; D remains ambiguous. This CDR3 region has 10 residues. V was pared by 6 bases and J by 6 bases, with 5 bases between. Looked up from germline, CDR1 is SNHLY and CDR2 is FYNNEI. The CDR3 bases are TGTGCCAGCAGAGAGAAGACCCAGTACTTC. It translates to CASREKTQYF.

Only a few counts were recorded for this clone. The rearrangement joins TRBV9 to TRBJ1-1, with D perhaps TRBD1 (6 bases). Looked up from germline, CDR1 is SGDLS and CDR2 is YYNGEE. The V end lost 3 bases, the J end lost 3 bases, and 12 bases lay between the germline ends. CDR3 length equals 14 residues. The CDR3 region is CASSATGRDTEAFF. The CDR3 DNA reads TGTGCCAGCAGCGCCACAGGGAGGGACACTGAAGCTTTCTTT.

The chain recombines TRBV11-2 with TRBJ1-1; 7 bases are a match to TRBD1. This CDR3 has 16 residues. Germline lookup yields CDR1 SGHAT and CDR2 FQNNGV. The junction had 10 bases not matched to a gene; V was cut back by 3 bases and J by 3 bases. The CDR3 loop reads CASSLTTGTAYTEAFF. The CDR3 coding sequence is TGTGCCAGCAGCTTGACAACCGGGACAGCGTACACTGAAGCTTTCTTT. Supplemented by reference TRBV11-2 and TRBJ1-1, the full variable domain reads EAGVAQSPRYKIIEKRQSVAFWCNPISGHATLYWYQQILGQGPKLLIQFQNNGVVDDSQLPKDRFSAERLKGVDSTLKIQPAKLEDSAVYLCASSLTTGTAYTEAFFGQGTRLTVV.

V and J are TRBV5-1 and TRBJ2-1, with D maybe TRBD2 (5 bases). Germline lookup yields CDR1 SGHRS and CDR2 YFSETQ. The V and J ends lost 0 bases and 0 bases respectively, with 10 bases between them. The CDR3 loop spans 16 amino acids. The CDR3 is CASSLGASGSYNEQFF. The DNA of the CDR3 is TGCGCCAGCAGCTTGGGGGCCAGCGGCTCCTACAATGAGCAGTTCTTC.

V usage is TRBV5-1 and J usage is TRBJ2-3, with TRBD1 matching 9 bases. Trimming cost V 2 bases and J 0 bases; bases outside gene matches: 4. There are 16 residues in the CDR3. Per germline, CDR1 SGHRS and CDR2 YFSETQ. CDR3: CASSFWTGASTDTQYF. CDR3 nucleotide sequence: TGCGCCAGCAGCTTTTGGACAGGGGCTAGCACAGATACGCAGTATTTT.

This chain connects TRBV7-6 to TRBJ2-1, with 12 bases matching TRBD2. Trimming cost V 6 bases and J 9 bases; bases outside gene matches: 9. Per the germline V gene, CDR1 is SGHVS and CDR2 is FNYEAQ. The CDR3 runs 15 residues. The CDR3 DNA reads TGTGCCAGCAGGGAGACTAGCGGGAGCGGACGTGAGCAGTTCTTC. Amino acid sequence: CASRETSGSGREQFF. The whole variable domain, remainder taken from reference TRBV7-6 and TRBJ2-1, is GAGVSQSPRYKVTKRGQDVALRCDPISGHVSLYWYRQALGQGPEFLTYFNYEAQQDKSGLPNDRFSAERPEGSISTLTIQRTEQRDSAMYRCASRETSGSGREQFFGPGTRLTVL.

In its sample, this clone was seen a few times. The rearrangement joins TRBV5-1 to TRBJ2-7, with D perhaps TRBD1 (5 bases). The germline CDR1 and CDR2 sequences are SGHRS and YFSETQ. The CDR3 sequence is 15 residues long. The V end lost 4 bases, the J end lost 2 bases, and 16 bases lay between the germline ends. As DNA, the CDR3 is TGCGCCAGCAGCCTTGCAATCCGACAGCCCTACGAGCAGTACTTC. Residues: CASSLAIRQPYEQYF.

CDR3 sequence: CASSPPKGSGRDEQFF. CDR3 bases: TGTGCCAGCTCACCCCCGAAAGGTAGCGGGAGAGATGAGCAGTTCTTC. The chain has TRBV18 and TRBJ2-1; 9 bases match TRBD2. The germline V gene has CDR1 KGHSH and CDR2 LQKENI. The J segment lost 8 bases and the V segment lost 3 bases, leaving 11 bases of the junction unmatched. The CDR3 totals 16 residues. Together with reference TRBV18 and TRBJ2-1, the CDR3 gives the full variable domain: NAGVMQNPRHLVRRRGQEARLRCSPMKGHSHVYWYRQLPEEGLKFMVYLQKENIIDESGMPKERFSAEFPKEGPSILRIQQVVRGDSAAYFCASSPPKGSGRDEQFFGPGTRLTVL.

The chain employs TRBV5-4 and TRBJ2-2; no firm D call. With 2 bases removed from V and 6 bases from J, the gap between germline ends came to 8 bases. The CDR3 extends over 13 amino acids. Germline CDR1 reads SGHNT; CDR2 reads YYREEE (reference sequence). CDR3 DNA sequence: TGTGCCAGCAGCTTAGGCGAGGCCGGGGAGCTGTTTTTT. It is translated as CASSLGEAGELFF.

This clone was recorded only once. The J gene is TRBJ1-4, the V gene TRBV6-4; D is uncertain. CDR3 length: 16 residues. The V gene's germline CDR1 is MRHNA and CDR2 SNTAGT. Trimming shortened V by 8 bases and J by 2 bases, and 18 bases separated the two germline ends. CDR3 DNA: TGTGCCAGCGTGACGGACTCGGGAGCGACTAATGAAAAACTGTTTTTT. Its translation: CASVTDSGATNEKLFF.

In DNA form, the CDR3 reads TGCAGCGTTGTTCGGCAGGGGAATGGCTACACCTTC. Its protein product is CSVVRQGNGYTF. The chain couples TRBV29-1 to TRBJ1-2, with D maybe TRBD1 (6 bases). The V end was cut by 4 bases, the J end by 6 bases, with 12 bases between. The germline V gene encodes CDR1 SQVTM and CDR2 ANQGSEA. The CDR3 sequence is 12 residues long.

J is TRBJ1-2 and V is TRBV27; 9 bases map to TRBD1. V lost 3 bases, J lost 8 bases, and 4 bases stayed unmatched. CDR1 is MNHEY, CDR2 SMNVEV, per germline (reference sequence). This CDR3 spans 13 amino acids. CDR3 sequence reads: CASSLDRGLGYTF. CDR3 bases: TGTGCCAGCAGTTTGGACAGGGGTTTGGGCTACACCTTC.